This T cell receptor (beta chain) stems from a study of OX40 agonist ivuxolimab in advanced cancers. In the study overall: Given to patients was ivuxolimab, an agonistic anti-OX40 (CD134) antibody. Eligibility admitted prior anti-PD-1, anti-PD-L1 or anti-CTLA-4 therapy; about 42% had some.

Study outcomes and limitations: Expanded peripheral T cells had an undetermined antigen specificity. At 0.1 to 3.0 mg/kg and by week 6, CD4+ and CD8+ T cells in the blood had expanded clonally.

V trimming: 10 bases; J trimming: 7 bases; junction bases outside the gene matches: 12. Germline assignment: CDR1 ENHRY and CDR2 SYGVKD. The CDR3 is 14 residues long. Concerning this clone itself: What it binds is not known.

Method: immunoSEQ multiplex PCR; TCRdb's copy keeps in-frame clones and lacks some. The sample contains about 64,000 clones, about 85% of which appear only once. The TCR comes from an adult with an advanced solid tumor such as melanoma, head and neck, liver or kidney cancer. Sequencing used CD4+ or CD8+ T cells sorted from blood, obtained in a trial of the OX40 agonist ivuxolimab. The rearrangement uses TRBV10-3 and TRBJ1-5; 8 bases map to TRBD1. CDR3 amino acids: CATSANRGIQPQHF. The CDR3 DNA follows: TGTGCCACCTCAGCCAACAGGGGGATACAGCCCCAGCATTTT.